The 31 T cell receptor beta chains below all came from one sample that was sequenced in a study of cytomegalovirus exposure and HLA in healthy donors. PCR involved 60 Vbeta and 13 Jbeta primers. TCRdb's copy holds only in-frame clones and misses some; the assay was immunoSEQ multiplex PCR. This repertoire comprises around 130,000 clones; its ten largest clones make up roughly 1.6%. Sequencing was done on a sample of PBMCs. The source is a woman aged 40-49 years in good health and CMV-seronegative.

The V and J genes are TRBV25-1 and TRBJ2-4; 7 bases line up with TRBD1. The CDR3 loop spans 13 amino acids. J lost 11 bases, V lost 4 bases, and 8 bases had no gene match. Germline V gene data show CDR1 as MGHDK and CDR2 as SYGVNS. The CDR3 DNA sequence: TGTGCCAGCAGTGGCGTACAGGGGATCCTTCAGTACTTC. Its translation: CASSGVQGILQYF.

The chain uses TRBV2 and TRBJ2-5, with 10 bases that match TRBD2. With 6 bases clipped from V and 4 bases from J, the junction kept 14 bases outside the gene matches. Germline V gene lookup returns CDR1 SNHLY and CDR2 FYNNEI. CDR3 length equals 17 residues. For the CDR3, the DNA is TGTGCCAGCAGCTCGGGACTAGCGCCCGGGAACTTAGAGACCCAGTACTTC. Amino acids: CASSSGLAPGNLETQYF. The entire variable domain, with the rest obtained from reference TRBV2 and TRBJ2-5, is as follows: EPEVTQTPSHQVTQMGQEVILRCVPISNHLYFYWYRQILGQKVEFLVSFYNNEISEKSEIFDDQFSVERPDGSNFTLKIRSTKLEDSAMYFCASSSGLAPGNLETQYFGPGTRLLVL.

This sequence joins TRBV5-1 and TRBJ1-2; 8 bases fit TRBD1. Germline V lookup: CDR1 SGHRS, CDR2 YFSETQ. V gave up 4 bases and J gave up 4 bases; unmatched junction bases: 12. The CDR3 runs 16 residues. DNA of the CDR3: TGCGCCAGCAGCCCCCTCTCCGGGACAGGTACCTATGGCTACACCTTC. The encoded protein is CASSPLSGTGTYGYTF.

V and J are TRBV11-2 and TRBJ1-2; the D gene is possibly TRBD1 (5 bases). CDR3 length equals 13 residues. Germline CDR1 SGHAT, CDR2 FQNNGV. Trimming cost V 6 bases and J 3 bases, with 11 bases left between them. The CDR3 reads CASSPEGDYGYTF. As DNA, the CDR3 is TGTGCCAGCAGTCCAGAAGGGGACTATGGCTACACCTTC.

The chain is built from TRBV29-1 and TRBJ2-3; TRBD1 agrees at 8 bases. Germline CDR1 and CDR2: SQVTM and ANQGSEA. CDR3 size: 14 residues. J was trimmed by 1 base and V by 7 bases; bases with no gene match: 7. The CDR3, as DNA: TGCAGCGCAAGGGGACAGGATGGCACAGATACGCAGTATTTT. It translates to CSARGQDGTDTQYF.

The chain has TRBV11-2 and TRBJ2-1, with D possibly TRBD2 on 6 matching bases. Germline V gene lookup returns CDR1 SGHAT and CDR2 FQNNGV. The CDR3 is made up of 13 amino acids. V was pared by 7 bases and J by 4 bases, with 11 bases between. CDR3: CASNRAGYNEQFF. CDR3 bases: TGTGCCAGCAACAGAGCGGGTTACAATGAGCAGTTCTTC. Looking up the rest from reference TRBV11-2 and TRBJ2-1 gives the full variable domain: EAGVAQSPRYKIIEKRQSVAFWCNPISGHATLYWYQQILGQGPKLLIQFQNNGVVDDSQLPKDRFSAERLKGVDSTLKIQPAKLEDSAVYLCASNRAGYNEQFFGPGTRLTVL.

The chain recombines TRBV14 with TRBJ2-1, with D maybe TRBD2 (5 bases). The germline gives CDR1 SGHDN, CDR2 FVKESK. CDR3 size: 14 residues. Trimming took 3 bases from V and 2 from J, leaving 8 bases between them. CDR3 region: CASSQPGTYNEQFF. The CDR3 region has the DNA TGTGCCAGCAGCCAGCCGGGAACCTACAATGAGCAGTTCTTC.

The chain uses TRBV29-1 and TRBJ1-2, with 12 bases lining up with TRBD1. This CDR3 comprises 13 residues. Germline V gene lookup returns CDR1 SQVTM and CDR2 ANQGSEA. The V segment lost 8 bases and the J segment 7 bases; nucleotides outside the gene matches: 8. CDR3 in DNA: TGCAGCTTTACGGGACAGGGGGCTTTTGGCTACACCTTC. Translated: CSFTGQGAFGYTF.

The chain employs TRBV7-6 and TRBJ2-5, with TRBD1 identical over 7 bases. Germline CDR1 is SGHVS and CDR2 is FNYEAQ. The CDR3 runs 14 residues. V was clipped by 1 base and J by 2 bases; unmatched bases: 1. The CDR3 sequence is CASSLGTGQETQYF. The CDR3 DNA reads TGTGCCAGCAGCTTAGGGACAGGACAAGAGACCCAGTACTTC.

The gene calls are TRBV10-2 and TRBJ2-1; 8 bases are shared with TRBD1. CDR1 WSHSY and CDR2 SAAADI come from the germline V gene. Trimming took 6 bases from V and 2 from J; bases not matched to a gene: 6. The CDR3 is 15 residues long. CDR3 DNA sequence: TGCGCCAGCAGAGGGGACAGGCGAACCTACAATGAGCAGTTCTTC. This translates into CASRGDRRTYNEQFF.

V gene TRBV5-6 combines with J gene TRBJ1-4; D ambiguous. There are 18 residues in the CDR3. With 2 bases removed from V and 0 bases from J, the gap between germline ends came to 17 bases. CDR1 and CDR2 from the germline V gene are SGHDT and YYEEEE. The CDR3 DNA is TGTGCCAGCAGCTTCCACCCGATCTCTATTGCAACTAATGAAAAACTGTTTTTT. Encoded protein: CASSFHPISIATNEKLFF.

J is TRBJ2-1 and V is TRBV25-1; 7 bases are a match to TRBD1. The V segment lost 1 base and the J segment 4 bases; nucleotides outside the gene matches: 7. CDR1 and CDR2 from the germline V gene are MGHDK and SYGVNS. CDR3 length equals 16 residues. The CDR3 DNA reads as TGTGCCAGCAGTGAATCAATGGGGACAGTTTACAATGAGCAGTTCTTC. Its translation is CASSESMGTVYNEQFF.

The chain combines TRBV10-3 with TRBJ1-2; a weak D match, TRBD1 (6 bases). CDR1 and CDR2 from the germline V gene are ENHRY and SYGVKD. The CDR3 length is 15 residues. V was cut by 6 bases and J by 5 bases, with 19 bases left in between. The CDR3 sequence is CAISAGVAPGYGYTF. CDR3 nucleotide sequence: TGTGCCATCAGCGCAGGGGTGGCCCCTGGGTATGGCTACACCTTC.

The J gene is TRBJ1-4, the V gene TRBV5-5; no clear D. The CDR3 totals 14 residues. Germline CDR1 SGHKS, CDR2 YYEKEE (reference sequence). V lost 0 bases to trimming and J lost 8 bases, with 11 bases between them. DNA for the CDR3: TGTGCCAGCAGCTTGGGAGGAATCGGCGAAAAACTGTTTTTT. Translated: CASSLGGIGEKLFF.

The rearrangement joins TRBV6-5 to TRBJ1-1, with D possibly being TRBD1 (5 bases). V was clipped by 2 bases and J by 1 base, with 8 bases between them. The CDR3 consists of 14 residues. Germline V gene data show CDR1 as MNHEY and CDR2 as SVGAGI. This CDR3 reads CASSYRGSNTEAFF. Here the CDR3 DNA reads TGTGCCAGCAGTTACAGGGGCTCGAACACTGAAGCTTTCTTT.

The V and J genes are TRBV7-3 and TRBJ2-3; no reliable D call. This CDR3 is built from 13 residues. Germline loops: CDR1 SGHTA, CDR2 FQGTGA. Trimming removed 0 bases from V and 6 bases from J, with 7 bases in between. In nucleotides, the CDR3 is TGTGCCAGCAGCTTAACTGAAGCGGATACGCAGTATTTT. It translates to CASSLTEADTQYF.

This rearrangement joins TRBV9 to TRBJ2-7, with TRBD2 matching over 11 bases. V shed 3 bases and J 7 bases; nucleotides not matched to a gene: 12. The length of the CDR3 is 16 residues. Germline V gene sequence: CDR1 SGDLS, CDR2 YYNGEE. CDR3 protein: CASSATSGGALGEQYF. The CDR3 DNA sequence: TGTGCCAGCAGCGCTACTAGCGGGGGCGCGCTGGGGGAGCAGTACTTC. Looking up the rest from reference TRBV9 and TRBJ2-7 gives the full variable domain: DSGVTQTPKHLITATGQRVTLRCSPRSGDLSVYWYQQSLDQGLQFLIQYYNGEERAKGNILERFSAQQFPDLHSELNLSSLELGDSALYFCASSATSGGALGEQYFGPGTRLTVT.

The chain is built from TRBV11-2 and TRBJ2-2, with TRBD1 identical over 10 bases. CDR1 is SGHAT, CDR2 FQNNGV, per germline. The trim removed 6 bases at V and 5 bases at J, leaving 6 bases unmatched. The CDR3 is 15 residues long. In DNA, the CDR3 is TGTGCCAGCAGACGACAGGGGGCAGATACCGGGGAGCTGTTTTTT. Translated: CASRRQGADTGELFF. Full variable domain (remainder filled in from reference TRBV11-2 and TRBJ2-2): EAGVAQSPRYKIIEKRQSVAFWCNPISGHATLYWYQQILGQGPKLLIQFQNNGVVDDSQLPKDRFSAERLKGVDSTLKIQPAKLEDSAVYLCASRRQGADTGELFFGEGSRLTVL.

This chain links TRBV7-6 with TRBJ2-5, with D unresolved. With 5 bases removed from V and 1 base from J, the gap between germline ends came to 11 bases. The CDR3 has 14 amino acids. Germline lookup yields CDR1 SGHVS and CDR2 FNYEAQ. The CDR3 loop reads CASSSRGFQETQYF. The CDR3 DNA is TGTGCCAGCAGCAGCCGAGGATTCCAAGAGACCCAGTACTTC.

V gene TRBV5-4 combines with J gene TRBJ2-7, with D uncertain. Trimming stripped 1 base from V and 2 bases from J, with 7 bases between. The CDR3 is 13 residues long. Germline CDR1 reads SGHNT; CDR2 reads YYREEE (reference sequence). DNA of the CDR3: TGTGCCAGCAGCTTGCAGGCGACCTACGAGCAGTACTTC. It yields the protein CASSLQATYEQYF.

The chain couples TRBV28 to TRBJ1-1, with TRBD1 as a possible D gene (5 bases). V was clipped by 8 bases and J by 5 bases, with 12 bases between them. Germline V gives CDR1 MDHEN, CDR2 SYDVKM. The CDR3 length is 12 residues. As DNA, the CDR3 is TGTGCCAGCCAGGGTTTATTTACTGAAGCTTTCTTT. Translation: CASQGLFTEAFF.

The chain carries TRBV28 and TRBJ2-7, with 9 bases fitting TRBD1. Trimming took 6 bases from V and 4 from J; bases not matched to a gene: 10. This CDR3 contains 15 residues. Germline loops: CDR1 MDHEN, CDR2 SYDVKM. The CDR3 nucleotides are TGTGCCAGCAGCTCCCCCGGGACAGGGAAATACGAGCAGTACGTC. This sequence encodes CASSSPGTGKYEQYV.

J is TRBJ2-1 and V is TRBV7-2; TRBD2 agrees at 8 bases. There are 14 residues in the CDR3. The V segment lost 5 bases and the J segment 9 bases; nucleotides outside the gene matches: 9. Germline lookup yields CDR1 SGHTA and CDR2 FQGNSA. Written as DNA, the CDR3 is TGTGCCAGCAGCCACGGGGGGGGGCCGGGTGAGCAGTTCTTC. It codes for CASSHGGGPGEQFF.

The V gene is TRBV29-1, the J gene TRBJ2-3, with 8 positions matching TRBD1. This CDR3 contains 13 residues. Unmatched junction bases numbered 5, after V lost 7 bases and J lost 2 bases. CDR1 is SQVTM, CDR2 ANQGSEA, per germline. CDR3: CSAGQGVTDTQYF. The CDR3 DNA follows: TGCAGCGCAGGACAGGGTGTCACAGATACGCAGTATTTT.

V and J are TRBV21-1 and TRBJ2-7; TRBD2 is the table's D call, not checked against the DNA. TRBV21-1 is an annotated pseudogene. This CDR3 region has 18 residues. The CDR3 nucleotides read TGTGCCAGCACTCGAAAGCTGACTAGCGGGGGGGGGAGGCACGAGCAGTACGTC. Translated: CASTRKLTSGGGRHEQYV.

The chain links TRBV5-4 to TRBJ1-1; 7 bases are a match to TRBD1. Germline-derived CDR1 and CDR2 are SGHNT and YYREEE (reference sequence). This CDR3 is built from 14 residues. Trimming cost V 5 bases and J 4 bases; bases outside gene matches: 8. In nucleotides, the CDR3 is TGTGCCAGCAGGCCGGGACAGAGAGGCACTGAAGCTTTCTTT. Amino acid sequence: CASRPGQRGTEAFF.

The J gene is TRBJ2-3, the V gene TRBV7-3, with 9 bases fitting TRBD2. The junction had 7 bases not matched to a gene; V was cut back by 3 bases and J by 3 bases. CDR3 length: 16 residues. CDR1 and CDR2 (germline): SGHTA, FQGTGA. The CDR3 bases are TGTGCCAGCAGCTTTGGGACTAGCCCCTCGACAGATACGCAGTATTTT. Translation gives CASSFGTSPSTDTQYF.

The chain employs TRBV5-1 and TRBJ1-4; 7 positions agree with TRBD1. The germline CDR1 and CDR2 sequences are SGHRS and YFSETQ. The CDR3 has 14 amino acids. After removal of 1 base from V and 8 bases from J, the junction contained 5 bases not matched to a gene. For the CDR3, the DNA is TGCGCCAGCAGCTTGTTCGGGGACAGCGAAAAACTGTTTTTT. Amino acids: CASSLFGDSEKLFF.

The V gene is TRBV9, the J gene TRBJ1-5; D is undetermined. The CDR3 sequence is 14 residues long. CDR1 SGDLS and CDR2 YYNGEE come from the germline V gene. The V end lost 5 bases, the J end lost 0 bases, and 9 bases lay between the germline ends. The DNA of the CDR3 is TGTGCCAGCAGTCCAGACTATAGCAATCAGCCCCAGCATTTT. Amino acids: CASSPDYSNQPQHF.

In DNA, the CDR3 is TGTGCCAGCAGGGACACATTACGTTCCTACGAGCAGTACTTC. It encodes CASRDTLRSYEQYF. The chain is built from TRBV6-1 and TRBJ2-7, with a possible D match to TRBD1 (5 bases). The CDR3 sequence is 14 residues long. CDR1 and CDR2 from the germline V gene are MNHNS and SASEGT. V was pared by 6 bases and J by 1 base, with 13 bases between.

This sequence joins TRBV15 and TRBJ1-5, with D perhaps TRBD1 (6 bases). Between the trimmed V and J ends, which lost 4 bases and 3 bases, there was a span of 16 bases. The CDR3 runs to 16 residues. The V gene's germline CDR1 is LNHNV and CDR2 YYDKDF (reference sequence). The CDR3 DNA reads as TGTGCCACCAGCAAGTTATCGACAGGATACAATCAGCCCCAGCATTTT. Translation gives CATSKLSTGYNQPQHF.